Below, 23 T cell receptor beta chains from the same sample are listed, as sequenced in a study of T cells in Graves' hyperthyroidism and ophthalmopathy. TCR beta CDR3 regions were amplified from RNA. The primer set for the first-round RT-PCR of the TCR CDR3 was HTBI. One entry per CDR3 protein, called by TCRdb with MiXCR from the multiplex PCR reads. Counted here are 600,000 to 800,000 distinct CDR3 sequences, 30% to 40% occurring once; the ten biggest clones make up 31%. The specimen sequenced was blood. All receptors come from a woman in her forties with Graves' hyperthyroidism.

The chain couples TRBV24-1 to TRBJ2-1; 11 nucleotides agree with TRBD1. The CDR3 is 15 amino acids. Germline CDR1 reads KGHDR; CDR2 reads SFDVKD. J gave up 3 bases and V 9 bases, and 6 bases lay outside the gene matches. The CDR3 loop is CATRPGQGDYNEQFF. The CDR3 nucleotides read TGTGCCACCCGTCCGGGACAGGGGGACTACAATGAGCAGTTCTTC.

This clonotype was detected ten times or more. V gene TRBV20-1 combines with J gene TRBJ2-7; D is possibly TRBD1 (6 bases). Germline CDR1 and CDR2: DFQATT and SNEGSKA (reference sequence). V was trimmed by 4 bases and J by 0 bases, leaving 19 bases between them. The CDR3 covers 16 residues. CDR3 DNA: TGCAGTGCTACGCCCCAGAAACGGACAGACTCCTACGAGCAGTACTTC. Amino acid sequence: CSATPQKRTDSYEQYF.

The CDR3 region has the DNA TGTGCCAGCAGTGCCAGTAGCGGGCAAGGGGGCGAAAAACTGTTTTTT. It translates to CASSASSGQGGEKLFF. The chain employs TRBV2 and TRBJ1-4; 7 nucleotides line up with TRBD1. The CDR3 runs 16 residues. Trimming cost V 4 bases and J 8 bases; bases outside gene matches: 13. The V gene's germline CDR1 is SNHLY and CDR2 FYNNEI.

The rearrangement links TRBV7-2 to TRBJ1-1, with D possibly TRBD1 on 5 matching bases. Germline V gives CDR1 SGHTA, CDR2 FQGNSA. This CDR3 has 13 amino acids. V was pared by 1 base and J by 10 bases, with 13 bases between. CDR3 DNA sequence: TGTGCCAGCAGCTTAGAATGGGGCAGTGGAGCTTTCTTT. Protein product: CASSLEWGSGAFF.

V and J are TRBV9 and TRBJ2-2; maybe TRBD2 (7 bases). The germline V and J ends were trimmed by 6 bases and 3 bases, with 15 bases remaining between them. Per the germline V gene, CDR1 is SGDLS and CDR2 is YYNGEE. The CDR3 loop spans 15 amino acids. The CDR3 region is CASTGRGGHTGELFF. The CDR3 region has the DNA TGTGCCAGCACCGGAAGGGGGGGTCACACCGGGGAGCTGTTTTTT.

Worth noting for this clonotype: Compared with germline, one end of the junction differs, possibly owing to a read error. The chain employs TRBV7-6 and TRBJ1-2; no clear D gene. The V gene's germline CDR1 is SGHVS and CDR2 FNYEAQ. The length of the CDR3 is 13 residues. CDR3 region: CASSNDPFYGYIF. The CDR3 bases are TGTGCCAGCAGCAACGACCCCTTCTATGGCTACATCTTC.

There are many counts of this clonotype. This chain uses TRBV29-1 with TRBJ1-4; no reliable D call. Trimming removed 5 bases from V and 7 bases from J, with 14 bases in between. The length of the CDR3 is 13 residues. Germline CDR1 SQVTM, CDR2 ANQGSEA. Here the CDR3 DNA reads TGCAGCGTTTTCAACGAGAACGTTGAAAAACTGTTTTTT. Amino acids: CSVFNENVEKLFF.

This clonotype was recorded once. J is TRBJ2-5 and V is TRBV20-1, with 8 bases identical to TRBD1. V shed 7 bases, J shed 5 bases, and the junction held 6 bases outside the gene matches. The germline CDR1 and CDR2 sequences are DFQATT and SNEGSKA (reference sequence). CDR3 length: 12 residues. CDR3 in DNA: TGCAGTGTTCCCAACAGGGGGGAGACCCAGTACTTC. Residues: CSVPNRGETQYF.

The CDR3 DNA reads as TGTGCCAGCAGCCGCGACTGGGGATGGACTGAAGCTTTCTTT. Translated: CASSRDWGWTEAFF. The rearrangement joins TRBV10-3 to TRBJ1-1; D is undetermined. V was shortened by 10 bases and J by 5 bases, with 20 bases between the two germline ends. The germline V gene has CDR1 ENHRY and CDR2 SYGVKD. The CDR3 is 14 residues long.

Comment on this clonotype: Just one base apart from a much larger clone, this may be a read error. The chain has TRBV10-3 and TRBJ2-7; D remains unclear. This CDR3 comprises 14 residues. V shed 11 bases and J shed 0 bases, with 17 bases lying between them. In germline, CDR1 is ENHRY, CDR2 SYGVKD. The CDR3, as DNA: TGTGCCTTCATGGAACCGTTGGGCTCCTACGAGCAGTACTTC. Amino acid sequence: CAFMEPLGSYEQYF.

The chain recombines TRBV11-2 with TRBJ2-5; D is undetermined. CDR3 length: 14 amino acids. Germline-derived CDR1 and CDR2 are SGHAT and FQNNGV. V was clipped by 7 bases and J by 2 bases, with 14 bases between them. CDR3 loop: CASTTHGAQETQYF. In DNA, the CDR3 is TGTGCCAGCACCACACATGGAGCGCAAGAGACCCAGTACTTC.

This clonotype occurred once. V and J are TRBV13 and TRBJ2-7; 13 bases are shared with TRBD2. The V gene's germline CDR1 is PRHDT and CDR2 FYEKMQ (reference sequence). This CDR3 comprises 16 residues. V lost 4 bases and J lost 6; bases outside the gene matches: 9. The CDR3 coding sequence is TGTGCCAGCAGCTGGAGGACTAGCGGGGGTTTGGCCGAGCAGTACTTC. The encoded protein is CASSWRTSGGLAEQYF.

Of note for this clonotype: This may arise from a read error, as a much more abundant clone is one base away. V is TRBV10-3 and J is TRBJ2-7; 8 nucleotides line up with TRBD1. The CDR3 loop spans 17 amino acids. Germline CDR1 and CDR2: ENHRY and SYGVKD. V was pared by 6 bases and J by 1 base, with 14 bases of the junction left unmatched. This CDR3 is CAIRRAGGGSGSYEQYF. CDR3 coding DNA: TGTGCCATCAGGAGGGCAGGGGGCGGGTCGGGATCCTACGAGCAGTACTTC.

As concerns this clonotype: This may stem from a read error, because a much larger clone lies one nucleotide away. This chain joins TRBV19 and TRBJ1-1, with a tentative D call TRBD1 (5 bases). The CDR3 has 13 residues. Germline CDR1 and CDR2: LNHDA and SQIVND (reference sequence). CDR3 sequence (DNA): TGTGCCAGTGAGATGCGGGGGAACCCTGAAGCTTTCTTT. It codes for CASEMRGNPEAFF. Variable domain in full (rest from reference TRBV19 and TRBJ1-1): DGGITQSPKYLFRKEGQNVTLSCEQNLNHDAMYWYRQDPGQGLRLIYYSQIVNDFQKGDIAEGYSVSREKKESFPLTVTSAQKNPTAFYLCASEMRGNPEAFFGQGTRLTVV.

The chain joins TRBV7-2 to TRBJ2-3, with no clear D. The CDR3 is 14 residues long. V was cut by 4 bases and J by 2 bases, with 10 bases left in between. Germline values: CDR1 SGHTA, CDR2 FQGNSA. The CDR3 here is CASSSADTTDTQYF. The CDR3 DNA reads TGTGCCAGCAGCTCGGCGGATACCACAGATACGCAGTATTTT.

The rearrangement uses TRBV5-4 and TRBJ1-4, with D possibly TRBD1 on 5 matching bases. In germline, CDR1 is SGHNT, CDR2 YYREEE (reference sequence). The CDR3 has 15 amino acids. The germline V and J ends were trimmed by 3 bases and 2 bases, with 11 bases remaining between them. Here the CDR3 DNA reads TGTGCCAGCAGCTCTCCCGGGACGACTAATGAAAAACTGTTTTTT. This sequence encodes CASSSPGTTNEKLFF.

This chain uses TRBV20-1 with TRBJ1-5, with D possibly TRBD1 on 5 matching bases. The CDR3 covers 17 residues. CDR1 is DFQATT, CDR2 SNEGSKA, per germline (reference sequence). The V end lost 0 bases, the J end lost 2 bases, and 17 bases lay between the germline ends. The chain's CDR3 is CSARDHNGAAGNQPQHF. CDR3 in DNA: TGCAGTGCTAGAGATCATAACGGGGCCGCCGGCAATCAGCCCCAGCATTTT.

The CDR3: CASSSQDYEQYF. CDR3 bases: TGTGCCAGCAGTTCTCAGGACTACGAGCAGTACTTC. This sequence joins TRBV6-4 and TRBJ2-7; D not resolved. Germline V CDR1 and CDR2: MRHNA, SNTAGT. The CDR3 covers 12 residues. V shed 5 bases and J shed 3 bases, with 8 bases lying between them.

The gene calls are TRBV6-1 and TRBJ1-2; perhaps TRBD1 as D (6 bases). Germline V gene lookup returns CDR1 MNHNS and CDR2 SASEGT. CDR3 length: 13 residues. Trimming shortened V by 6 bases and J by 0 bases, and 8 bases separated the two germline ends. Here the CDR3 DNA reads TGTGCCAGCAGGGGGGCCTCTAACTATGGCTACACCTTC. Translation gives CASRGASNYGYTF.

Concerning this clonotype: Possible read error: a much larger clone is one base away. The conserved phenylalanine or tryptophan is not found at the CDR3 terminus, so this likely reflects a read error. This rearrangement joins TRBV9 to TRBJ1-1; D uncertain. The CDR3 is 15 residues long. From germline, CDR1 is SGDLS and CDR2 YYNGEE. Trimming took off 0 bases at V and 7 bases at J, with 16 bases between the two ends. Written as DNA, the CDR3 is TGTGCCAGCAGCGTAGGTCTCCTTCCCGGGGATGAAGCTTTCTCT. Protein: CASSVGLLPGDEAFS.

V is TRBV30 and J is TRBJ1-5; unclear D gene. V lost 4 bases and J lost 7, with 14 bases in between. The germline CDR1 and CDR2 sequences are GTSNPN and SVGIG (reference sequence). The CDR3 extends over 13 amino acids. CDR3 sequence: CAWTLGLGQPQHF. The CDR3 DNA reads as TGTGCCTGGACCTTGGGATTGGGACAGCCCCAGCATTTT.

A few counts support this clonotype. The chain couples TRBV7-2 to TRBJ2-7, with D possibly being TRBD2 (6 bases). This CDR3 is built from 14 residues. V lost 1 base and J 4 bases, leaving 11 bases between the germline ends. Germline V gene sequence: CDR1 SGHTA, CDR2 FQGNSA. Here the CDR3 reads CASSLGRAPYEQYF. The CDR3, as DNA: TGTGCCAGCAGCTTAGGGAGGGCTCCTTACGAGCAGTACTTC.

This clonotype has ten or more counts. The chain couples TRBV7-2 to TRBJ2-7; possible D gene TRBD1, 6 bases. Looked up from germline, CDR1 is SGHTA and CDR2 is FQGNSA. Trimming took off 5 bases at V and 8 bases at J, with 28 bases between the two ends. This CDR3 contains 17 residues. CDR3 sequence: CASSAIGQQPGYGKQYF. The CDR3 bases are TGTGCCAGCAGCGCTATCGGACAGCAACCCGGCTACGGAAAGCAGTACTTC.